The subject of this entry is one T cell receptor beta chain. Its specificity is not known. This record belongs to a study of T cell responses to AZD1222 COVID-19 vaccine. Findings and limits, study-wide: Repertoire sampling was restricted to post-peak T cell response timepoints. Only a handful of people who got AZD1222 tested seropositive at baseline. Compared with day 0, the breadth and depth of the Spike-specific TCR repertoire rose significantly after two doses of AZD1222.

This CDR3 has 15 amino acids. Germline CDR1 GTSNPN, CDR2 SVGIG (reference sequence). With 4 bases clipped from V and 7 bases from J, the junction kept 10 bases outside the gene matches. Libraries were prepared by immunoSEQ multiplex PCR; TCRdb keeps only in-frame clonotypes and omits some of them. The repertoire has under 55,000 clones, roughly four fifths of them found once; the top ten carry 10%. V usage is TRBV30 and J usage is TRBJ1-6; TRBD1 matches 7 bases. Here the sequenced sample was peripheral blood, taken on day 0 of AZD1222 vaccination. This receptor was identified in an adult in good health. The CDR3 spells CAWTLRQGGNSPLHF. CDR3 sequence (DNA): TGTGCCTGGACCCTTCGACAGGGAGGAAATTCACCCCTCCACTTT.